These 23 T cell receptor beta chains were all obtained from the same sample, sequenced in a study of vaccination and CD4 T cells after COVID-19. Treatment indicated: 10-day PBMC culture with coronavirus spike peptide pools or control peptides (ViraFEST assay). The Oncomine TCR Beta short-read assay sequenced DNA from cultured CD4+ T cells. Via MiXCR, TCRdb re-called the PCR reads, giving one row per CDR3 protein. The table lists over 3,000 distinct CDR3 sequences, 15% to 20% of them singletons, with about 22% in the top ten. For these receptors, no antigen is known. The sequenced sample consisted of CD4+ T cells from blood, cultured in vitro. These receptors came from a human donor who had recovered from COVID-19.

The CDR3 sequence: CASGRDRGSSYEQYF. CDR3 bases: TGTGCCAGCGGCCGGGACAGGGGAAGCTCCTACGAGCAGTACTTC. The V call is TRBV21-1, the J call TRBJ2-7; the table names TRBD1, a call not compared with the DNA. TRBV21-1 is flagged as a pseudogene. The CDR3 length is 15 residues.

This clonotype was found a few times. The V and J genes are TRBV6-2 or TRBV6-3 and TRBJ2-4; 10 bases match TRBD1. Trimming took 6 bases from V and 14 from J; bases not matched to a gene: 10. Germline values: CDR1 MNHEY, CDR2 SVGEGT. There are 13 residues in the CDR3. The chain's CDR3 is CASRGTGEGGEYF. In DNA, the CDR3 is TGTGCCAGCAGAGGGACAGGGGAAGGCGGCGAGTACTTC.

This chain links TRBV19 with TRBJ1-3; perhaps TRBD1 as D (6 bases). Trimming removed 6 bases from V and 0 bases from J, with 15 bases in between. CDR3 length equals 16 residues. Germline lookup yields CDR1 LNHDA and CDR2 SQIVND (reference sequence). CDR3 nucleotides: TGTGCCAGTAGGCTCTCGGACAGCCTCTCTGGAAACACCATATATTTT. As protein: CASRLSDSLSGNTIYF.

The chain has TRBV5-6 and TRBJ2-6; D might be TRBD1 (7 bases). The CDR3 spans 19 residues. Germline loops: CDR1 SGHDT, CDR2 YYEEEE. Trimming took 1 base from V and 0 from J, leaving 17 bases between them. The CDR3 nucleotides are TGTGCCAGCAGCTTGAGGAGGGACAGTCTTGTCTCTGGGGCCAACGTCCTGACTTTC. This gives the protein CASSLRRDSLVSGANVLTF.

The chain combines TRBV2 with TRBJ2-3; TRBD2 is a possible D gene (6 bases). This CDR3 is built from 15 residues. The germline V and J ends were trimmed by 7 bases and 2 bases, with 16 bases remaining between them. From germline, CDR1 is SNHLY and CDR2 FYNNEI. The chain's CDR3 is CASTEGGAFTDTQYF. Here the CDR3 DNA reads TGTGCCAGCACCGAGGGCGGGGCCTTCACAGATACGCAGTATTTT.

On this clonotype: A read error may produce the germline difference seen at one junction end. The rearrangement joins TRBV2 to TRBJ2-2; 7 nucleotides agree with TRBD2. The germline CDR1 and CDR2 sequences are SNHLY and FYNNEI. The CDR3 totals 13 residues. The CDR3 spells CASSEGPGGGLFF. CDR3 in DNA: TGTGCCAGCAGTGAAGGGCCGGGCGGGGGGCTGTTTTTT.

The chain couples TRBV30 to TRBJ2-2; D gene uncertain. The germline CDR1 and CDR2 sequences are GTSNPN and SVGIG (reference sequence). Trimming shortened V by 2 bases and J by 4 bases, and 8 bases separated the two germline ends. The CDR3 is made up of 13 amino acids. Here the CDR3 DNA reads TGTGCCTGGAGTCGGCATAGCACCGGGGAGCTGTTTTTT. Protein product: CAWSRHSTGELFF.

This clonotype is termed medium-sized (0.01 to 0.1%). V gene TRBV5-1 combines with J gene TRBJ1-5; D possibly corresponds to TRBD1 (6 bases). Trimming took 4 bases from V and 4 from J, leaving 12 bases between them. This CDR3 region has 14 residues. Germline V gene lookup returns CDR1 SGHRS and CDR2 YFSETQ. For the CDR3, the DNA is TGCGCCAGCAGCCCGGGACATCAAAATCAGCCCCAGCATTTT. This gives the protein CASSPGHQNQPQHF.

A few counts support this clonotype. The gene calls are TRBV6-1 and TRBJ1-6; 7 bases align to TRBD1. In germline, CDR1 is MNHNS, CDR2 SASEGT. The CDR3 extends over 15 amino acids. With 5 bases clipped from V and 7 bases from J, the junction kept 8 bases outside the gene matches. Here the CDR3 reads CASSPSTGRNSPLHF. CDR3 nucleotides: TGTGCCAGCAGTCCGTCGACAGGGAGGAATTCACCCCTCCACTTT.

Written as DNA, the CDR3 is TGCAGTGCCGAGCGGGGGAATGAGCAGTACTTC. It encodes CSAERGNEQYF. J is TRBJ2-7 and V is TRBV20-1; 8 bases fit TRBD2. V shed 6 bases, J shed 7 bases, and the junction held 5 bases outside the gene matches. The germline V gene encodes CDR1 DFQATT and CDR2 SNEGSKA (reference sequence). This CDR3 is 11 amino acids long.

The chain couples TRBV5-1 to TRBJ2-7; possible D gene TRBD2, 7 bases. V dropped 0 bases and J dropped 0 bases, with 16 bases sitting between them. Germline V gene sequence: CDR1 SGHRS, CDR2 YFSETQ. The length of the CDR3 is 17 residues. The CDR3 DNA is TGCGCCAGCAGCTTGGCTGGCGGGGGCCCTAGCTCCTACGAGCAGTACTTC. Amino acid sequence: CASSLAGGGPSSYEQYF.

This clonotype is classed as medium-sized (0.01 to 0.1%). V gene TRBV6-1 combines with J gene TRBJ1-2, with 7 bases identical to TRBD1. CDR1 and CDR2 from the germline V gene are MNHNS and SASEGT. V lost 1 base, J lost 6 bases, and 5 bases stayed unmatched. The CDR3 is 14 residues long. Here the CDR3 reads CASSEDRGGHGYTF. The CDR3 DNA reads TGTGCCAGCAGTGAAGACAGGGGAGGGCATGGCTACACCTTC.

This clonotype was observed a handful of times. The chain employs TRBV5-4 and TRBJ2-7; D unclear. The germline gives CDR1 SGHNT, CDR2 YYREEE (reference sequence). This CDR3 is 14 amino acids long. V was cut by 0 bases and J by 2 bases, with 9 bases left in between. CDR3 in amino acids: CASSLDLLTYEQYF. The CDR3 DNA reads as TGTGCCAGCAGCTTGGATTTGTTGACCTACGAGCAGTACTTC.

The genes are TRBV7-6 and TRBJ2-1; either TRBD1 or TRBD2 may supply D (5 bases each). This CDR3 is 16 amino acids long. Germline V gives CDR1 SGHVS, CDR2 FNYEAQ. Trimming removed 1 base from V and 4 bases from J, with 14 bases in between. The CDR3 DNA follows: TGTGCCAGCAGCTTAGATCCGGGGCCAAAATACAATGAGCAGTTCTTC. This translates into CASSLDPGPKYNEQFF.

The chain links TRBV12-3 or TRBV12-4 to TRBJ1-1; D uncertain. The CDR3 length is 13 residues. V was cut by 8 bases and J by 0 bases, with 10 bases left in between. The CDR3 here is CASQRLLNTEAFF. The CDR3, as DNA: TGTGCCAGCCAGAGACTCCTGAACACTGAAGCTTTCTTT.

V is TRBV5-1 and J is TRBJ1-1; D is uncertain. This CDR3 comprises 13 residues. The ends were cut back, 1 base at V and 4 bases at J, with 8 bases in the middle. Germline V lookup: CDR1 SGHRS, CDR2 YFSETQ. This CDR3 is CASSLSIGTEAFF. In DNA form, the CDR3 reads TGCGCCAGCAGCTTGTCAATCGGCACTGAAGCTTTCTTT.

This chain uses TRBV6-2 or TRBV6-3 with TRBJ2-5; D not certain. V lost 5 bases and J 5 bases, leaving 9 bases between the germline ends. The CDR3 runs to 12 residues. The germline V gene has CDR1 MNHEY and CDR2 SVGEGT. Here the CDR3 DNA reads TGTGCCAGCAGTCCCGTGGAGGAGACCCAGTACTTC. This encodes CASSPVEETQYF.

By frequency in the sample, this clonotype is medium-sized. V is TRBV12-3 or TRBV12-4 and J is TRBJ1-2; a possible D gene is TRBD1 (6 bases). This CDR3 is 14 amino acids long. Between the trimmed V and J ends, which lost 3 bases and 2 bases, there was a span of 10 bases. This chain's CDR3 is CASSFRGGNYGYTF. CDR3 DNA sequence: TGTGCCAGCAGTTTTAGGGGGGGGAACTATGGCTACACCTTC.

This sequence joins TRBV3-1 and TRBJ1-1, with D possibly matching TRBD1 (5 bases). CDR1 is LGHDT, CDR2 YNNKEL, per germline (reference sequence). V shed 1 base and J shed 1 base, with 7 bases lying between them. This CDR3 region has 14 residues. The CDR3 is CASSQVGGNTEAFF. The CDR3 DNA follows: TGTGCCAGCAGCCAAGTCGGGGGGAACACTGAAGCTTTCTTT.

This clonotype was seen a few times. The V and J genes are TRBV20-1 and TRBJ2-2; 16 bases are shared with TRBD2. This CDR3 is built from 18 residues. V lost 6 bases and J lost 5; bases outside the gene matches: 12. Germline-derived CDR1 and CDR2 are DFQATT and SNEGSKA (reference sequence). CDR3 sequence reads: CSARPPGTSGGGTGELFF. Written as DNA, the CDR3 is TGCAGTGCCAGACCCCCCGGGACTAGCGGGGGGGGAACCGGGGAGCTGTTTTTT.

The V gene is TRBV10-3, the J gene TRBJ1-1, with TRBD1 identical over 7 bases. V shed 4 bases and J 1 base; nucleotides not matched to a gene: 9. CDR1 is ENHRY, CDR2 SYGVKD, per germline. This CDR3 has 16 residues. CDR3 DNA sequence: TGTGCCATCAGTGCCCGGGACAGCAACTCGAACACTGAAGCTTTCTTT. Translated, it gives CAISARDSNSNTEAFF.

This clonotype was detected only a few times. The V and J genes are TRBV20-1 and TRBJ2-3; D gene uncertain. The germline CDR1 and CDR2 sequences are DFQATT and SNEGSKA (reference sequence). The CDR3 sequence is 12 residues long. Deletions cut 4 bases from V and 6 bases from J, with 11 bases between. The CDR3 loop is CSATLEADTQYF. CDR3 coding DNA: TGCAGTGCTACCCTAGAGGCGGATACGCAGTATTTT.

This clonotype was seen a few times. The CDR3 sequence is CASSLMADNEKLFF. The CDR3, as DNA: TGTGCCAGCAGCTTAATGGCTGATAATGAAAAACTGTTTTTT. The rearrangement joins TRBV7-9 to TRBJ1-4; D is unresolved. The CDR3 runs to 14 residues. Trimming removed 2 bases at V and 4 bases at J, with 8 bases between. Germline V gene sequence: CDR1 SEHNR, CDR2 FQNEAQ (reference sequence).